A selection of T cell receptor beta chains follows, all from one sample in a study of CD8 T cells in Susac syndrome. TCRdb re-called the immunoSEQ multiplex PCR reads with MiXCR, one entry per CDR3 protein. This sample has around 300,000 distinct CDR3 sequences, with under 95% found just once. Material: CD4+ T cells from PBMCs. These TCRs come from a human donor with multiple sclerosis. Each CDR3 is given with its conserved first and last residue. A D gene is named only where the DNA matches it firmly. Size tells how often a clone was seen (once, few, many) or the class of an expanded clone, and some rows leave it out.

v_gene: TRBV30
j_gene: TRBJ2-1
abundance: NA
d_gene: TRBD2
CDR3nt: TGTGCCTCTACACGGAGGCTAGCGGGTTCCAATGAGCAGTTCTTC
CDR3aa: CASTRRLAGSNEQFF

v_gene: TRBV7-2
j_gene: TRBJ2-5
abundance: NA
d_gene: NA
CDR3nt: TGTGCCAGCAGCCTCAAAGGGGGGGAAACCCAGTACTTC
CDR3aa: CASSLKGGETQYF

v_gene: TRBV7-9
j_gene: TRBJ2-2
abundance: NA
d_gene: NA
CDR3nt: TGTGCCAGCACCCTTTGGGACGCGAACACCGGGGAGCTGTTTTTT
CDR3aa: CASTLWDANTGELFF

v_gene: TRBV7-6
j_gene: TRBJ2-3
abundance: NA
d_gene: TRBD1
CDR3nt: TGTGCCAGCGGCATATCAAGGGGGCTGGATACGCAGTATTTT
CDR3aa: CASGISRGLDTQYF

v_gene: TRBV10-3
j_gene: TRBJ2-6
abundance: NA
d_gene: NA
CDR3nt: TGTGCCATCAAGGGGGCTGGGGCCAACGTCCTGACTTTC
CDR3aa: CAIKGAGANVLTF

v_gene: TRBV2
j_gene: TRBJ2-1
abundance: once
d_gene: NA
CDR3nt: TGTGCCAGCAGACGATTACTAGCCCGCAATGAGCAGTTCTTC
CDR3aa: CASRRLLARNEQFF

v_gene: TRBV2
j_gene: TRBJ2-5
abundance: NA
d_gene: NA
CDR3nt: TGTGCCAGCAGTCAGGTGGGGACACCGGTGGAGACCCAGTACTTC
CDR3aa: CASSQVGTPVETQYF

v_gene: TRBV12-3/TRBV12-4
j_gene: TRBJ2-7
abundance: NA
d_gene: NA
CDR3nt: TGTGCCAGCAGTTTAGGTTCAGTAGGTTCTAACGAGCAGTACTTC
CDR3aa: CASSLGSVGSNEQYF

v_gene: TRBV19
j_gene: TRBJ1-1
abundance: NA
d_gene: NA
CDR3nt: TGTGCCAGTAGTAAGCAGGGAGTGACTGAAGCTTTCTTT
CDR3aa: CASSKQGVTEAFF

v_gene: TRBV5-1
j_gene: TRBJ2-1
abundance: NA
d_gene: TRBD2
CDR3nt: TGCGCCAGCAGCTTTCTGGCAGCGGGAGGGCCAGATGAGCAGTTCTTC
CDR3aa: CASSFLAAGGPDEQFF

v_gene: TRBV13
j_gene: TRBJ1-2
abundance: NA
d_gene: NA
CDR3nt: TGTGCCAGCAGCCCTCAGACAGCCTCCTATGGCTACACCTTC
CDR3aa: CASSPQTASYGYTF

v_gene: TRBV5-1
j_gene: TRBJ1-1
abundance: once
d_gene: TRBD1
CDR3nt: TGCGCCAGCAGCTTGGCCGGGACAGGGGATGAAGCTTTCTTT
CDR3aa: CASSLAGTGDEAFF

v_gene: TRBV6-6
j_gene: TRBJ2-2
abundance: NA
d_gene: TRBD1
CDR3nt: TGTGCCAGCAGCTGGGACAGGGCGTCGAACACCGGGGAGCTGTTTTTT
CDR3aa: CASSWDRASNTGELFF

v_gene: TRBV6-1
j_gene: TRBJ2-1
abundance: NA
d_gene: TRBD2
CDR3nt: TGTGCCAGCTGGACGAGACTAGCGGGAGGGCCATGGGAAACCAATGAGCAGTTCTTC
CDR3aa: CASWTRLAGGPWETNEQFF

v_gene: TRBV2
j_gene: TRBJ1-5
abundance: NA
d_gene: NA
CDR3nt: TGTGCCAGCAGTCGGACAACGTTGGGGCCCCAGCATTTT
CDR3aa: CASSRTTLGPQHF

v_gene: TRBV7-3
j_gene: TRBJ2-1
abundance: NA
d_gene: NA
CDR3nt: TGTGCCAGCAGCTTAAACGGCTTACCGCAGTTCTTC
CDR3aa: CASSLNGLPQFF

v_gene: TRBV29-1
j_gene: TRBJ1-1
abundance: NA
d_gene: TRBD1
CDR3nt: TGCAGCGTAAGACAGGGTGGCACTGAAGCTTTCTTT
CDR3aa: CSVRQGGTEAFF

v_gene: TRBV12-3/TRBV12-4
j_gene: TRBJ2-7
abundance: once
d_gene: NA
CDR3nt: TGTGCCAGCAGTCCTCACCGGGATTCGGACTACGAGCAGTACTTC
CDR3aa: CASSPHRDSDYEQYF

v_gene: TRBV7-6
j_gene: TRBJ2-5
abundance: NA
d_gene: NA
CDR3nt: TGTGCCAGCAGCTCCCTAAGTCGGGGAGAGGAGACCCAGTACTTC
CDR3aa: CASSSLSRGEETQYF

v_gene: TRBV12-3/TRBV12-4
j_gene: TRBJ2-7
abundance: few
d_gene: TRBD1
CDR3nt: TGTGCCAGCAGTCTCAACAGGGGCTACGAGCAGTACTTC
CDR3aa: CASSLNRGYEQYF

v_gene: TRBV6-6
j_gene: TRBJ2-7
abundance: once
d_gene: TRBD2
CDR3nt: TGTGCCAGCAGCAACCCACTAGCGGGGCACTACGAGCAGTACTTC
CDR3aa: CASSNPLAGHYEQYF

v_gene: TRBV30
j_gene: TRBJ2-1
abundance: NA
d_gene: NA
CDR3nt: TGTGCCTGGAGTGGTAGGGGATCCGGGAGAAGCCATGAGCAGTTCTTC
CDR3aa: CAWSGRGSGRSHEQFF

v_gene: TRBV7-9
j_gene: TRBJ1-1
abundance: NA
d_gene: NA
CDR3nt: TGTGCCAGCAGCTTAGCCAGGGCTAACTCTGAAGCTTTCTTT
CDR3aa: CASSLARANSEAFF

v_gene: TRBV6-5
j_gene: TRBJ2-7
abundance: NA
d_gene: TRBD1
CDR3nt: TGTGCCAGCAGGCCACAGGGGACGAGAGAGCAGTACTTC
CDR3aa: CASRPQGTREQYF

v_gene: TRBV20-1
j_gene: TRBJ2-7
abundance: few
d_gene: TRBD1
CDR3nt: TGCAGTGCTAGGGCAGGGGGTGAGCAGTACTTC
CDR3aa: CSARAGGEQYF

v_gene: TRBV7-2
j_gene: TRBJ1-2
abundance: few
d_gene: TRBD1
CDR3nt: TGTGCCAGCAGCCCTTCCCCAGGGGGCTTGTATGGCTACACCTTC
CDR3aa: CASSPSPGGLYGYTF

v_gene: TRBV29-1
j_gene: TRBJ2-5
abundance: NA
d_gene: TRBD2
CDR3nt: TGCAGCGTGGGGGGACTAGCGGGAGGAGAGACCCAGTACTTC
CDR3aa: CSVGGLAGGETQYF

v_gene: TRBV7-7
j_gene: TRBJ2-2
abundance: NA
d_gene: NA
CDR3nt: TGTGCTAGCAGCTTAGATAGTGTTAACACCGGGGAGCTGTTTTTT
CDR3aa: CASSLDSVNTGELFF

v_gene: TRBV15
j_gene: TRBJ2-3
abundance: few
d_gene: TRBD2
CDR3nt: TGTGCCACCAGTAGCGGGGGCCAGGGTGGGGATACGCAGTATTTT
CDR3aa: CATSSGGQGGDTQYF